One and the same sample provided the 28 T cell receptor beta chains below, sequenced in a study of blood T cells in healthy people across ages (dated by TCRdb to the mid-2010s). The method was 5' RACE. The sample was run on an Illumina HiSeq 2500. The second PCR ran for about 6 to 11 cycles and used a J-beta primer mix along with a sample-barcoded 5' primer. TCRdb reran the public reads through fastp at Q25 and MiXCR, keeping productive beta chains. Each entry merges the rows of one CDR3 protein and shows their most common DNA and genes. For this sample the table gives about 670,000 distinct CDR3 sequences, of which 45% to 60% were detected only once. Of the sample, roughly 14% is held by the ten largest clones. The sample comprised blood. Receptors originate from a woman older than 75 in good health.

This clonotype was seen a handful of times. This may stem from a read error, because a much larger clone lies one nucleotide away. This rearrangement joins TRBV29-1 to TRBJ2-7, with D unclear. The length of the CDR3 is 14 residues. V lost 4 bases, J lost 4 bases, and 17 bases lay in between. Per germline, CDR1 SQVTM and CDR2 ANQGSEA. The CDR3 nucleotides are TGCAGCGTTGGTTCCAGCAGGAAGCCTTACGAGCAGTACTTC. Its protein is CSVGSSRKPYEQYF.

The chain joins TRBV7-6 to TRBJ2-7; 11 bases align to TRBD2. Per the germline V gene, CDR1 is SGHVS and CDR2 is FNYEAQ. V dropped 2 bases and J dropped 6; count of bases not matched to a gene: 9. The CDR3 sequence is 16 residues long. CDR3 nucleotides: TGTGCCAGCAGCTTACGACTAGCGGGAAGGGATACCGAGCAGTACTTC. Its protein is CASSLRLAGRDTEQYF. The variable domain in full, with the rest retrieved from reference TRBV7-6 and TRBJ2-7, is GAGVSQSPRYKVTKRGQDVALRCDPISGHVSLYWYRQALGQGPEFLTYFNYEAQQDKSGLPNDRFSAERPEGSISTLTIQRTEQRDSAMYRCASSLRLAGRDTEQYFGPGTRLTVT.

The chain carries TRBV27 and TRBJ2-1; 7 bases are shared with TRBD2. The CDR3 contains 13 residues. The germline V gene encodes CDR1 MNHEY and CDR2 SMNVEV (reference sequence). The ends lost 10 bases at V and 3 bases at J; junction bases unmatched: 6. The CDR3 here is CATKRDNYNEQFF. The CDR3 DNA reads TGTGCCACTAAGCGGGATAACTACAATGAGCAGTTCTTC.

The chain employs TRBV25-1 and TRBJ2-7, with D possibly called TRBD1 or TRBD2 (5 bases each). The V gene lost 4 bases and the J gene lost 7 bases, with 20 bases spanning the gap. The CDR3 contains 15 residues. Germline V CDR1 and CDR2: MGHDK, SYGVNS. The CDR3 is CASSASGRVFGEQYF. Written as DNA, the CDR3 is TGTGCCAGCAGTGCGTCGGGACGGGTTTTTGGGGAGCAGTACTTC.

The V call is TRBV10-3, the J call TRBJ1-1; TRBD1 aligns across 9 bases. Trimming took 2 bases from V and 11 from J; bases not matched to a gene: 3. CDR3 length: 12 amino acids. Germline values: CDR1 ENHRY, CDR2 SYGVKD. The CDR3: CAISERDRDAFF. For the CDR3, the DNA is TGTGCCATCAGTGAGCGGGACAGGGACGCTTTCTTT.

As for this clonotype: It may be a read error: a sequence one base away is much more abundant. Written as DNA, the CDR3 is TGTGCCAGCAGCGTAGTGGGCATAGGCGATACGCAGTATTTT. As protein: CASSVVGIGDTQYF. The rearrangement uses TRBV9 and TRBJ2-3; D is undetermined. The germline V and J ends were trimmed by 0 bases and 6 bases, with 11 bases remaining between them. This CDR3 contains 14 residues. In germline, CDR1 is SGDLS, CDR2 YYNGEE.

This clonotype has a count of ten or more. The CDR3 protein is CSARRDRVDTEAFF. In nucleotides, the CDR3 is TGCAGTGCTAGACGGGACAGGGTCGACACTGAAGCTTTCTTT. The rearrangement links TRBV20-1 to TRBJ1-1; TRBD1 aligns across 9 bases. The V segment lost 2 bases and the J segment 3 bases; nucleotides outside the gene matches: 4. The germline V gene has CDR1 DFQATT and CDR2 SNEGSKA (reference sequence). This CDR3 has 14 residues.

This chain connects TRBV6-1 to TRBJ2-3; 9 bases fit TRBD1. Germline V gene data show CDR1 as MNHNS and CDR2 as SASEGT. J was trimmed by 2 bases and V by 5 bases; bases with no gene match: 14. This CDR3 is built from 18 residues. The CDR3 nucleotides read TGTGCCAGCAGTACCCCGGACAGGGGCAGAACATTCACAGATACGCAGTATTTT. It encodes CASSTPDRGRTFTDTQYF.

The rearrangement links TRBV25-1 to TRBJ2-1, with 8 bases fitting TRBD1. Per the germline V gene, CDR1 is MGHDK and CDR2 is SYGVNS. The V and J ends lost 1 base and 5 bases, in that order; junction bases with no gene match: 7. The CDR3 is 16 residues long. The CDR3 nucleotides are TGTGCCAGCAGTGAATCGACAGGGGAGGTTGACAATGAGCAGTTCTTC. The encoded protein is CASSESTGEVDNEQFF.

The rearrangement joins TRBV29-1 to TRBJ2-7, with 9 bases that match TRBD2. Germline V lookup: CDR1 SQVTM, CDR2 ANQGSEA. The CDR3 sequence is 14 residues long. V lost 4 bases and J lost 4; bases outside the gene matches: 8. The CDR3 spells CSVGALAGRYEQYF. In DNA form, the CDR3 reads TGCAGCGTTGGGGCTCTAGCGGGAAGATACGAGCAGTACTTC.

This rearrangement joins TRBV9 to TRBJ1-1; D is unclear. The CDR3 loop spans 14 amino acids. Germline V CDR1 and CDR2: SGDLS, YYNGEE. The V gene lost 4 bases and the J gene lost 11 bases, with 21 bases spanning the gap. CDR3 nucleotide sequence: TGTGCCAGCAGCCGTAGGCGGTGGGGTCTTAGTGCTTTCTTT. Its translation: CASSRRRWGLSAFF.

This rearrangement joins TRBV20-1 to TRBJ2-1, with D hard to call. V was cut by 3 bases and J by 8 bases, with 11 bases left in between. Germline CDR1 is DFQATT and CDR2 is SNEGSKA (reference sequence). The CDR3 has 12 residues. The CDR3 protein is CSASDLDDEQFF. In DNA form, the CDR3 reads TGCAGTGCTAGTGACTTGGACGATGAGCAGTTCTTC.

The chain has TRBV6-5 and TRBJ2-1; no clear D. Looked up from germline, CDR1 is MNHEY and CDR2 is SVGAGI. The CDR3 covers 17 residues. V gave up 0 bases and J gave up 4 bases, with 16 bases separating them. CDR3: CASSYSRRTIGYNEQFF. CDR3 nucleotides: TGTGCCAGCAGTTACTCTCGCAGGACGATAGGGTACAATGAGCAGTTCTTC.

The rearrangement joins TRBV20-1 to TRBJ2-5; D gene uncertain. The J call may not be correct, given that the DNA end is closer to TRBJ2-1. Germline CDR1 reads DFQATT; CDR2 reads SNEGSKA (reference sequence). The CDR3 contains 12 residues. This chain's CDR3 is CSAMQDQETQFF. In DNA, the CDR3 is TGCAGTGCTATGCAGGACCAAGAGACCCAGTTCTTC.

V and J are TRBV7-9 and TRBJ1-6, with D perhaps matching TRBD1 (5 bases). The germline V gene encodes CDR1 SEHNR and CDR2 FQNEAQ (reference sequence). V was shortened by 6 bases and J by 12 bases, with 12 bases between the two germline ends. The CDR3 spans 12 residues. The CDR3 loop is CASSGTAGPLHF. The CDR3 DNA is TGTGCCAGCAGTGGGACCGCGGGACCCCTCCACTTT.

Comment on this clonotype: A much larger clone lies a single base off, so this may be a read error. This chain connects TRBV20-1 to TRBJ2-1; D remains ambiguous. With the DNA end fitting TRBJ2-7 better, the J assignment may be wrong. Germline V gene data show CDR1 as DFQATT and CDR2 as SNEGSKA (reference sequence). The CDR3 spans 13 residues. The CDR3 protein is CSARSVSYNEQYF. The CDR3 region has the DNA TGCAGTGCTAGAAGCGTGTCCTACAATGAGCAGTACTTC.

The chain has TRBV5-1 and TRBJ1-2; no reliable D call. The ends were cut back, 2 bases at V and 2 bases at J, with 10 bases in the middle. Germline V CDR1 and CDR2: SGHRS, YFSETQ. The CDR3 covers 14 residues. The CDR3 DNA reads as TGCGCCAGCAGCTTCGTGGGTGGAAACTATGGCTACACCTTC. Translating gives CASSFVGGNYGYTF.

J is TRBJ2-4 and V is TRBV20-1; D gene uncertain. Germline-derived CDR1 and CDR2 are DFQATT and SNEGSKA (reference sequence). CDR3 length: 14 residues. Trimming took off 0 bases at V and 0 bases at J, with 6 bases between the two ends. CDR3 amino acids: CSARDVVAKNIQYF. Here the CDR3 DNA reads TGCAGTGCTAGAGATGTTGTAGCCAAAAACATTCAGTACTTC.

This clonotype has ten or more counts. This sequence joins TRBV7-9 and TRBJ1-2; D unresolved. The CDR3 consists of 15 residues. V shed 0 bases and J shed 0 bases, with 8 bases lying between them. The germline CDR1 and CDR2 sequences are SEHNR and FQNEAQ (reference sequence). Here the CDR3 reads CASSLAADSNYGYTF. The CDR3 nucleotides read TGTGCCAGCAGCTTAGCGGCAGATTCTAACTATGGCTACACCTTC.

There are many counts of this clonotype. DNA of the CDR3: TGTGCCAGCAGCTCAAACATGTTTCAATCCTACAATGAGCAGTTCTTC. It yields the protein CASSSNMFQSYNEQFF. The J gene is TRBJ2-1, the V gene TRBV7-2; D ambiguous. The CDR3 consists of 16 residues. Germline CDR1 reads SGHTA; CDR2 reads FQGNSA. Trimming left V 4 bases short and J 1 base short, with 14 bases between.

This clonotype was picked up a small number of times. J is TRBJ2-2 and V is TRBV7-3; TRBD2 is a possible D gene (6 bases). V lost 6 bases, J lost 2 bases, and 13 bases lay in between. The CDR3 contains 15 residues. CDR1 and CDR2 from the germline V gene are SGHTA and FQGTGA. CDR3 amino acids: CASRYGSTNTGELFF. Here the CDR3 DNA reads TGTGCCAGCAGATACGGGAGCACTAACACCGGGGAGCTGTTTTTT.

This chain uses TRBV5-1 with TRBJ1-6; TRBD1 matches at 7 bases. V was pared by 0 bases and J by 8 bases, with 2 bases of the junction left unmatched. CDR3 length: 14 amino acids. Germline V lookup: CDR1 SGHRS, CDR2 YFSETQ. The CDR3 DNA sequence: TGCGCCAGCAGCTTGGACAGGGGTTATTCACCCCTCCACTTT. Protein product: CASSLDRGYSPLHF.

This clonotype was observed many times. The rearrangement uses TRBV20-1 and TRBJ2-1, with 10 bases identical to TRBD2. Germline lookup yields CDR1 DFQATT and CDR2 SNEGSKA (reference sequence). The V gene end was trimmed by 5 bases and the J gene end by 9 bases; junction bases not matched to a gene: 16. This CDR3 contains 16 residues. The CDR3 bases are TGCAGTGCTTGGCCCACACTAGCGGGAAAAGTTGGTGAGCAGTTCTTC. It codes for CSAWPTLAGKVGEQFF.

As concerns this clonotype: A read error may explain this, as a much larger clone is one base away. This chain joins TRBV2 and TRBJ2-3; no clear D. Germline V gives CDR1 SNHLY, CDR2 FYNNEI. The CDR3 sequence is 12 residues long. The CDR3 here is CASKVSTDAQYF. The CDR3 region has the DNA TGTGCCAGCAAGGTTAGCACAGATGCGCAGTATTTT.

This chain uses TRBV6-6 with TRBJ2-4; 8 bases fit TRBD1. The end of the DNA aligns better with TRBJ2-7, so the J call may be wrong. In germline, CDR1 is MNHNY, CDR2 SVGAGI (reference sequence). The CDR3 is made up of 14 amino acids. The CDR3 is CASSQTGEHDEQYF. CDR3 sequence (DNA): TGTGCCAGCAGCCAGACAGGGGAGCACGACGAGCAGTACTTC.

As concerns this clonotype: Given a much more abundant clone one base away, this may be a read error. J is TRBJ2-1 and V is TRBV9; D gene ambiguous. Germline CDR1 and CDR2: SGDLS and YYNGEE. Trimming removed 1 base from V and 13 bases from J, with 21 bases in between. The CDR3 covers 15 residues. The CDR3 bases are TGTGCCAGCAGCGTACAAGGTGGGCAGAGAGAGACCCAGTTCTTC. Translation: CASSVQGGQRETQFF. Together with reference TRBV9 and TRBJ2-1, the CDR3 gives the full variable domain: DSGVTQTPKHLITATGQRVTLRCSPRSGDLSVYWYQQSLDQGLQFLIQYYNGEERAKGNILERFSAQQFPDLHSELNLSSLELGDSALYFCASSVQGGQRETQFFGPGTRLTVL.

Note on this clonotype: The junction departs from the called germline gene at one end, perhaps through a read error. DNA of the CDR3: TGTGCCAGCAGCGTAGCGGGATTGGCCTACGAGCAGTACTTC. This translates into CASSVAGLAYEQYF. The chain is built from TRBV7-2 and TRBJ2-7, with 8 nucleotides matching TRBD2. Germline V gives CDR1 SGHTA, CDR2 FQGNSA. The CDR3 has 14 amino acids.

The sample holds many counts of this clonotype. J is TRBJ2-1 and V is TRBV29-1; 9 positions match TRBD2. The CDR3 runs to 14 residues. V shed 6 bases, J shed 4 bases, and the junction held 7 bases outside the gene matches. CDR1 and CDR2 from the germline V gene are SQVTM and ANQGSEA. This chain's CDR3 is CSVPVTSGYNEQFF. CDR3 nucleotide sequence: TGCAGCGTCCCGGTGACTAGCGGTTACAATGAGCAGTTCTTC.